The 8 T cell receptor beta chains in this list originate from one sample, sequenced in a study of response to subunit inactivated influenza vaccine (dated by TCRdb to the late 2010s). Library preparation used RT-PCR. The sequencing machine was an Illumina HiSeq 2500. The public reads were quality trimmed at Q25 with fastp and then assembled into clones with MiXCR by TCRdb, keeping productive beta chains. Each CDR3 protein gets just one entry, which takes the most common genes and DNA from the rows behind it. In all, the sample holds roughly 150,000 distinct CDR3 sequences, and about a tenth of those were seen once. 9.5% to 15% of the sample goes to the ten largest clones. The time point label, as the study defines it: 45 to 55 days after influenza vaccine administration. Sequences were derived from non-naive T cells sorted from PBMCs, sampled 40 to 50 days after vaccination. The label giving this sample's cell subset or site can be read as: memory T cell fraction. These receptors all stem from a man aged 45-65 years who received an inactivated influenza vaccine. Donor details come from another sample of the same person, matched by shared clones.

The CDR3 DNA reads as TGTGCCAGCAGCGAGCGGGAGCCTGTCAATGAGCAGTTCTTC. It codes for CASSEREPVNEQFF. The chain joins TRBV14 to TRBJ2-1; 8 nucleotides align to TRBD2. This CDR3 spans 14 amino acids. With V trimmed by 5 bases and J by 6 bases, 6 bases remained unmatched. The germline V gene has CDR1 SGHDN and CDR2 FVKESK.

This clonotype was counted between two and nine times. V gene TRBV5-8 combines with J gene TRBJ2-5; the match to TRBD2 covers 8 bases. Trimming at V came to 1 base and at J to 5 bases, leaving 10 bases not matched to a gene. Germline assignment: CDR1 SGHTS and CDR2 YDEGEE. The CDR3 is 16 amino acids. CDR3 nucleotides: TGTGCCAGCAGCTTGTCGACGGGGGGGCCGGGGGAGACCCAGTACTTC. Its translation is CASSLSTGGPGETQYF.

Concerning this clonotype: This may be a read error: a much more frequent sequence differs by one nucleotide. This chain links TRBV11-2 with TRBJ1-1; the match to TRBD1 covers 7 bases. This CDR3 contains 14 residues. Trimming cost V 8 bases and J 4 bases; bases outside gene matches: 10. Germline V CDR1 and CDR2: SGHAT, FQNNGV. CDR3 loop: CASCPPRGGTEAFF. CDR3 sequence (DNA): TGTGCCAGCTGCCCACCCAGGGGGGGCACTGAAGCTTTCTTT.

The rearrangement links TRBV3-1 to TRBJ1-2; tentatively, D is TRBD1 (5 bases). Germline V gene data show CDR1 as LGHDT and CDR2 as YNNKEL (reference sequence). V lost 6 bases to trimming and J lost 8 bases, with 13 bases between them. This CDR3 has 12 residues. The CDR3 DNA reads TGTGCCAGCAGTCGCCAGGGTGGCGGCTACACCTTC. Protein sequence: CASSRQGGGYTF.

This clonotype was found a few times. The rearrangement uses TRBV20-1 and TRBJ2-5; the D gene is possibly TRBD1 (6 bases). The CDR3 covers 14 residues. CDR1 is DFQATT and CDR2 is SNEGSKA in the germline V gene (reference sequence). V gave up 1 base and J gave up 5 bases, with 14 bases separating them. CDR3 region: CSARVSGAGETQYF. The CDR3 DNA sequence: TGCAGTGCTAGAGTATCAGGGGCTGGGGAGACCCAGTACTTC.

This clonotype was counted ten times or more. This chain uses TRBV5-1 with TRBJ2-7, with 9 bases matching TRBD1. J was trimmed by 6 bases and V by 1 base; bases with no gene match: 8. This CDR3 spans 15 amino acids. CDR1 and CDR2 (germline): SGHRS, YFSETQ. DNA for the CDR3: TGCGCCAGCAGCTTGACCGGGACAGGGATCTCCGAGCAGTACTTC. Amino acid sequence: CASSLTGTGISEQYF.

This chain links TRBV25-1 with TRBJ1-1, with 7 bases fitting TRBD1. Germline V lookup: CDR1 MGHDK, CDR2 SYGVNS. With V trimmed by 6 bases and J by 1 base, 11 bases remained unmatched. The CDR3 contains 16 residues. The CDR3: CASRETLTGRNTEAFF. CDR3 sequence (DNA): TGTGCCAGCAGGGAAACACTGACAGGGCGGAACACTGAAGCTTTCTTT.

This chain links TRBV11-2 with TRBJ2-2; 7 nucleotides line up with TRBD1. Germline trimming cut 7 bases from V and 4 bases from J; bases unmatched to any gene: 3. CDR1 SGHAT and CDR2 FQNNGV come from the germline V gene. The CDR3 runs to 13 residues. The CDR3 bases are TGTGCCAGCACCGACAGGGTCACCGGGGAGCTGTTTTTT. Translated, it gives CASTDRVTGELFF. The full variable domain, completed using reference TRBV11-2 and TRBJ2-2, is EAGVAQSPRYKIIEKRQSVAFWCNPISGHATLYWYQQILGQGPKLLIQFQNNGVVDDSQLPKDRFSAERLKGVDSTLKIQPAKLEDSAVYLCASTDRVTGELFFGEGSRLTVL.